Listed below are T cell receptor beta chains from one sample, sequenced in a study of human thymus T cells. This table comes from immunoSEQ multiplex PCR, and its TCRdb copy is limited to in-frame clones, with some not included. The sample comprises 55,000 to 85,000 clones, 90% to 95% of which are singletons, and 0.03% to 0.035% rests with the top ten. Material for sequencing was thymus tissue. The source of these receptors is a girl in the first two years of life with a congenital heart defect but otherwise immunologically healthy. Both conserved end residues are part of each CDR3. The D gene is left open where the match is weak.

v_call: TRBV19; d_call: NA; j_call: TRBJ2-1; cdr3_nt: TGTGCCAGTAGAGGTAGGGACCGCTCCTACAATGAGCAGTTCTTC; cdr3_aa: CASRGRDRSYNEQFF
v_call: TRBV28; d_call: TRBD2; j_call: TRBJ2-1; cdr3_nt: TGTGCCAGCAGTTCCAATCCCGGGACTAGCGGTTACAATGAGCAGTTCTTC; cdr3_aa: CASSSNPGTSGYNEQFF
v_call: TRBV5-8; d_call: NA; j_call: TRBJ1-4; cdr3_nt: TGTGCCAGCAGCTTGGTGGGGGTTACTAATGAAAAACTGTTTTTT; cdr3_aa: CASSLVGVTNEKLFF
v_call: TRBV28; d_call: TRBD2; j_call: TRBJ2-1; cdr3_nt: TGTGCCAGCAGGCCACTAGCGCCCAATGAGCAGTTCTTC; cdr3_aa: CASRPLAPNEQFF
v_call: TRBV15; d_call: NA; j_call: TRBJ2-2; cdr3_nt: TGTGCCACCAGCGGCCCTTTCCGTCGATCGAATACCGGGGAGCTGTTTTTT; cdr3_aa: CATSGPFRRSNTGELFF
v_call: TRBV7-8; d_call: NA; j_call: TRBJ2-3; cdr3_nt: TGTGCCAGCAGCTTAGTAGCTCTTGCAGATACGCAGTATTTT; cdr3_aa: CASSLVALADTQYF
v_call: TRBV30; d_call: TRBD2; j_call: TRBJ2-2; cdr3_nt: TGTGCCTGGGTCAAAGGGGCGGGAGGTCACACCGGGGAGCTGTTTTTT; cdr3_aa: CAWVKGAGGHTGELFF
v_call: TRBV11-2; d_call: NA; j_call: TRBJ2-2; cdr3_nt: TGTGCCAGCAGCTCCCCCCCGAGCAGGACCGGGGAGCTGTTTTTT; cdr3_aa: CASSSPPSRTGELFF
v_call: TRBV4-1; d_call: NA; j_call: TRBJ1-1; cdr3_nt: TGCGCCAGCAGCCAGGATTCCGGGACCGGTGGAGTGGTAGCTTTCTTT; cdr3_aa: CASSQDSGTGGVVAFF
v_call: TRBV30; d_call: NA; j_call: TRBJ1-3; cdr3_nt: TGTGCCTGGAGCGACCGGGGGACACCCCAGGGCTCTGGAAACACCATATATTTT; cdr3_aa: CAWSDRGTPQGSGNTIYF